The T cell receptor (beta chain) under discussion was sequenced for a study of T cells in Graves' hyperthyroidism and ophthalmopathy. Amplification yielded TCR beta CDR3 regions, with RNA transcripts as the source. HTBI primers were employed in a first-round RT-PCR of the TCR CDR3. TCRdb re-analysed the multiplex PCR reads in MiXCR, keeping a single row per CDR3 protein. The repertoire has roughly 580,000 distinct CDR3 sequences, approximately 15% of them found once; the top ten carry approximately 5.7%. Hyperthyroidism was newly diagnosed in patients aged 18 to 65 (duration under 2 months). This clonotype has ten or more counts. As yet, its antigen is unknown. Broader study findings: Stable hyperthyroidism was separated from ophthalmopathy by a model based on 13 V-J features.

The CDR3 has 15 residues. After removal of 3 bases from V and 2 bases from J, the junction contained 2 bases not matched to a gene. The germline CDR1 and CDR2 sequences are SEHNR and FQNEAQ (reference sequence). The TCR originated in a woman aged 25 to 39 with Graves' hyperthyroidism that later progressed to Graves' ophthalmopathy. Sequencing was done on a sample of blood. This rearrangement joins TRBV7-9 to TRBJ2-1; 9 positions match TRBD2. The CDR3 spells CASSFSGSPYNEQFF. The CDR3 DNA is TGTGCCAGCAGCTTTAGCGGGAGCCCCTACAATGAGCAGTTCTTC.